A selection of T cell receptor beta chains follows, all from one sample in a study of CD8+CD57+ T cells in acquired aplastic anemia. TCRdb redid the calling of the reads with MiXCR, one entry per CDR3 protein. This table holds 170,000 or so distinct CDR3 sequences, roughly 63% found once. Sequencing input: sorted CD4+, CD8+, or CD8+CD57+ T cells (not recorded which) from PBMCs. The receptors here all came from a human donor with aplastic anemia. Each CDR3 is given with its conserved first and last residue. The D gene is left open where the match is weak. Size tells how often a clone was seen (once, few, many) or the class of an expanded clone, and some rows leave it out.

cdr3_aa cdr3_nt cdr3_length v_call d_call clone_size j_call
CSATPAQYF TGCAGTGCTACCCCGGCCCAGTACTTC 9 TRBV20-1 . . TRBJ2-5
CASSFGLGAGPYSNQPQHF TGTGCCAGCAGCTTCGGGTTGGGGGCAGGGCCTTATAGCAATCAGCCCCAGCATTTT 19 TRBV5-6 . many TRBJ1-5
CASSTGGGTGELFF TGTGCCAGCAGTACAGGGGGCGGCACCGGGGAGCTGTTTTTT 14 TRBV7-9 TRBD1 . TRBJ2-2
CASRGSDRVNDEKLFF TGTGCCAGCAGGGGATCCGACAGGGTAAACGATGAAAAACTGTTTTTT 16 TRBV2 TRBD1 . TRBJ1-4
CSARTVTDTQYF TGCAGTGCTAGGACAGTCACAGATACGCAGTATTTT 12 TRBV20-1 . . TRBJ2-3
CASSIAGVYEQYF TGTGCCAGTAGTATCGCAGGGGTCTACGAGCAGTACTTC 13 TRBV19 . many TRBJ2-7
CASSQAGGPAYEQYF TGCGCCAGCAGTCAAGCGGGGGGGCCAGCCTACGAGCAGTACTTC 15 TRBV10-2 TRBD2 once TRBJ2-7
CASSADSFGAFF TGTGCCAGCAGCGCGGACAGCTTTGGGGCTTTCTTT 12 TRBV9 . . TRBJ1-1
CASSLTEYQETQYF TGTGCCAGCAGCTTAACAGAGTACCAAGAGACCCAGTACTTC 14 TRBV7-9 . . TRBJ2-5
CSARRLAGRTDTQYF TGCAGTGCTCGAAGACTAGCGGGGCGCACAGATACGCAGTATTTT 15 TRBV20-1 TRBD2 . TRBJ2-3
CASSLGVSGLNEQFF TGTGCCAGCAGCCTAGGGGTTTCAGGGCTTAATGAGCAGTTCTTC 15 TRBV11-2 . . TRBJ2-1
CASSLIGGARDTQYF TGCGCCAGCAGCCTCATCGGGGGGGCTAGGGATACGCAGTATTTT 15 TRBV4-1 TRBD2 many TRBJ2-3
CASSSHGRDSTYEQYF TGTGCCAGTAGCAGCCACGGCCGGGACAGCACCTACGAGCAGTACTTC 16 TRBV19 TRBD1 . TRBJ2-7
CASSLVKGTTNEKLFF TGTGCCAGCAGCTTGGTGAAGGGAACAACTAATGAAAAACTGTTTTTT 16 TRBV7-9 . . TRBJ1-4
CASSSAGTVFAFF TGTGCCAGCAGTTCCGCCGGGACAGTGTTTGCTTTCTTT 13 TRBV5-5 TRBD1 many TRBJ1-1
CATSRETGGDYEQYF TGTGCCACCAGCAGAGAGACAGGGGGCGACTACGAGCAGTACTTC 15 TRBV15 TRBD1 . TRBJ2-7
CARGMGHPNTGELFF TGTGCCCGAGGTATGGGACATCCGAACACCGGGGAGCTGTTTTTT 15 TRBV25-1 . . TRBJ2-2
CASSKTAPGSYNEQFF TGTGCCAGCAGCAAGACAGCGCCCGGCTCCTACAATGAGCAGTTCTTC 16 TRBV12-3/TRBV12-4 . many TRBJ2-1
CASRQQGTYNSPLHF TGTGCCAGTAGGCAACAGGGAACCTATAATTCACCCCTCCACTTT 15 TRBV19 . few TRBJ1-6
CASSELGGQNNSPLHF TGTGCCAGCAGTGAATTAGGGGGACAGAATAATTCACCCCTCCACTTT 16 TRBV25-1 TRBD1 . TRBJ1-6
CASSLRGTGNTF TGTGCCAGTAGTCTCAGGGGAACTGGAAACACCTTC 12 TRBV19 . . TRBJ1-2
CASTQQGFAEAFF TGTGCCAGCACCCAGCAGGGTTTCGCTGAAGCTTTCTTT 13 TRBV7-9 . few TRBJ1-1
CASRGGDNSPLHF TGTGCCAGCAGGGGGGGGGACAATTCACCCCTCCACTTT 13 TRBV12-3/TRBV12-4 . . TRBJ1-6
CASSFGTGAGSEAFF TGTGCCAGCAGCTTTGGGACAGGGGCCGGGTCTGAAGCTTTCTTT 15 TRBV7-2 TRBD1 once TRBJ1-1
CAVSFKGFSNQPQHF TGTGCCGTCAGTTTTAAGGGATTTAGCAATCAGCCCCAGCATTTT 15 TRBV10-3 . . TRBJ1-5
CASSLWETRGEEQYF TGTGCCAGCTCCCTTTGGGAGACCCGGGGGGAAGAGCAGTACTTC 15 TRBV2 TRBD2 . TRBJ2-7
CASRDRDRGLYVLTF TGTGCCAGCAGGGACCGGGACAGGGGGCTCTACGTCCTGACTTTC 15 TRBV2 TRBD1 . TRBJ2-6
CSANSGGPADTQYF TGCAGTGCAAATAGCGGGGGGCCGGCGGATACGCAGTATTTT 14 TRBV20-1 TRBD2 . TRBJ2-3
CSVDDGSSYEQYF TGCAGCGTTGATGACGGGAGCTCCTACGAGCAGTACTTC 13 TRBV29-1 . . TRBJ2-7
CASSLAWETQYF TGTGCCAGCAGCTTAGCTTGGGAGACCCAGTACTTC 12 TRBV7-9 . . TRBJ2-5
CASSDSKAGPDTQYF TGTGCCAGCAGTGACTCGAAGGCAGGGCCAGATACGCAGTATTTT 15 TRBV6-4 . . TRBJ2-3
CASSYSGVGAGELFF TGTGCCAGCAGTTACTCGGGGGTGGGTGCCGGGGAGCTGTTTTTT 15 TRBV6-5 . many TRBJ2-2
CATNQGSGQPQHF TGTGCCACCAACCAGGGTTCGGGTCAGCCCCAGCATTTT 13 TRBV24-1 . few TRBJ1-5
CASSPRSTGYGYTF TGTGCCAGCAGTCCCCGGTCGACAGGATATGGCTACACCTTC 14 TRBV27 . . TRBJ1-2
CASSLGITEAFF TGTGCCAGCAGCCTGGGGATCACTGAAGCTTTCTTT 12 TRBV7-9 . . TRBJ1-1
CSLSRGGTDTQYF TGCAGTCTATCGCGGGGGGGGACAGATACGCAGTATTTT 13 TRBV20-1 TRBD2 few TRBJ2-3
CASSGVRDRGSYEQYF TGTGCCAGCAGCGGGGTCAGGGACAGGGGATCCTACGAGCAGTACTTC 16 TRBV25-1 TRBD1 once TRBJ2-7
CASSLGQSFSYEQYF TGTGCCAGCAGCTTGGGACAGAGTTTCTCCTACGAGCAGTACTTC 15 TRBV9 TRBD1 . TRBJ2-7
CASSSQYPRDYDNEQFF TGTGCCAGTAGTTCCCAATATCCCCGGGACTATGACAATGAGCAGTTCTTC 17 TRBV19 TRBD2 . TRBJ2-1
CASSLDIYRSEQFF TGCGCCAGCAGCTTGGATATCTACAGGTCTGAGCAGTTCTTC 14 TRBV5-1 . . TRBJ2-1
CSARVGLAGGNEQFF TGCAGTGCTAGAGTAGGTCTAGCGGGGGGCAATGAGCAGTTCTTC 15 TRBV20-1 TRBD2 . TRBJ2-1
CASSGDRGGTGELFF TGTGCCAGCAGCGGCGACAGGGGGGGCACCGGGGAGCTGTTTTTT 15 TRBV11-3 TRBD1 many TRBJ2-2
CASSGNRDRGNTGELFF TGTGCCAGCAGCGGCAACCGGGACAGGGGGAACACCGGGGAGCTGTTTTTT 17 TRBV7-9 TRBD1 many TRBJ2-2